This T cell receptor (beta chain) was sequenced during a study of CD8+ T cells in alopecia areata. The germline V gene has CDR1 LGHNA and CDR2 YSLEER. Trimming removed 0 bases from V and 2 bases from J, with 13 bases in between. The CDR3 extends over 16 amino acids. Isolated RNA was reverse transcribed into cDNA used as the sequencing template. The repertoire was sequenced with immunoSEQ multiplex PCR; TCRdb's copy has only in-frame clones and lacks some. The table lists about 250,000 clones, roughly 69% of them singletons. This receptor was obtained from a human donor with alopecia areata. The rearrangement links TRBV4-3 to TRBJ1-2, with a possible D match to TRBD1 (5 bases). This sample comprised CD4+ T cells sorted from blood, obtained at week 0. In DNA form, the CDR3 reads TGCGCCAGCAGCCAAGATGGGGCAGGGAAAAACTATGGCTACACCTTC. Amino acid sequence: CASSQDGAGKNYGYTF.